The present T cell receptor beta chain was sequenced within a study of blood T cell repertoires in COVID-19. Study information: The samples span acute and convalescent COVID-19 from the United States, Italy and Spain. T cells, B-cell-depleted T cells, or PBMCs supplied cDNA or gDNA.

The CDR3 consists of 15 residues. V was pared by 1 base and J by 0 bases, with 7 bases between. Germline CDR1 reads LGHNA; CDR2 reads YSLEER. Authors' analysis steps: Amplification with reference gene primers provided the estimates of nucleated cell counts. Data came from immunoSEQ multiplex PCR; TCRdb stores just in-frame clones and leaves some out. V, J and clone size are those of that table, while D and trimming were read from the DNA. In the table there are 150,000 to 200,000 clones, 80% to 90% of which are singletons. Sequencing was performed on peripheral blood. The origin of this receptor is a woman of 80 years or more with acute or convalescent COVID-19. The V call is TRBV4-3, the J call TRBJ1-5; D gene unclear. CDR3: CASSQGLASNQPQHF. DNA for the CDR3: TGCGCCAGCAGCCAAGGACTGGCTAGCAATCAGCCCCAGCATTTT.